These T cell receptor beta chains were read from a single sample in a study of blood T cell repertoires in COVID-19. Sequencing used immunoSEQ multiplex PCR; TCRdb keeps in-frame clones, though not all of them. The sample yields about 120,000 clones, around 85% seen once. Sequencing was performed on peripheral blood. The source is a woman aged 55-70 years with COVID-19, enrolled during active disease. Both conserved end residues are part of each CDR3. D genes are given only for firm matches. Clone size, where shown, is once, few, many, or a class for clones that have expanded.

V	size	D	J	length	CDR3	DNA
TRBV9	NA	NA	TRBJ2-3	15	CASSVVGTSTDTQYF	TGTGCCAGCAGCGTAGTTGGGACTAGCACAGATACGCAGTATTTT
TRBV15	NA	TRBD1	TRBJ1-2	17	CATSRGWGTGVNYGYTF	TGTGCCACCAGCAGAGGATGGGGGACAGGAGTTAACTATGGCTACACCTTC
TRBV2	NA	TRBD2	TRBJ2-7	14	CASSGGLSSYEQYF	TGTGCCAGCAGTGGGGGACTAAGTTCCTACGAGCAGTACTTC
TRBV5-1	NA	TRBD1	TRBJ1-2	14	CASSSTGGMGGYTF	TGCGCCAGCAGCTCCACAGGGGGCATGGGGGGCTACACCTTC
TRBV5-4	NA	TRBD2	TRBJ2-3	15	CASSLVASGADTQYF	TGTGCCAGCAGCTTGGTAGCTAGCGGGGCAGATACGCAGTATTTT
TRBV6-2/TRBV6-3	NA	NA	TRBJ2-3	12	CASSYSYGTQYF	TGTGCCAGCAGTTACTCTTACGGTACGCAGTATTTT
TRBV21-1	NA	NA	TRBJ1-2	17	CASSKDIPGATNYGYTF	TGTGCCAGCAGCAAAGATATTCCAGGGGCTACTAACTATGGCTACACCTTC
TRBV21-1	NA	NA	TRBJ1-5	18	CASSKPTLPRYSNQPQHF	TGTGCCAGCAGCAAACCCACACTACCGCGTTATAGCAATCAGCCCCAGCATTTT
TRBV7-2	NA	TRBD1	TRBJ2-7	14	CASSPRQGPGEQYF	TGTGCCAGCAGCCCCAGACAGGGACCCGGCGAGCAGTACTTC
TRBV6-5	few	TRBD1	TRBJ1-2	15	CASSYEQGLRYGYTF	TGTGCCAGCAGTTACGAACAGGGGTTACGGTATGGCTACACCTTC
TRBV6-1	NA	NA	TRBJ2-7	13	CASRGGGSYEQYF	TGTGCCAGCAGAGGTGGAGGATCCTACGAGCAGTACTTC
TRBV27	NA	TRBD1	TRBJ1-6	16	CASSNRLAGGLSPLHF	TGTGCCAGCAGCAACCGCCTGGCAGGGGGCCTTTCACCCCTCCACTTT
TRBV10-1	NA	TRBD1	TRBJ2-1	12	CASSEGGYGQFF	TGCGCCAGCAGTGAAGGGGGCTACGGGCAGTTCTTC
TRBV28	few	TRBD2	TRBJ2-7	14	CASSFSGGYYEQYF	TGTGCCAGCAGTTTTTCCGGGGGGTATTACGAGCAGTACTTC
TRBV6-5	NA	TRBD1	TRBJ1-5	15	CASTLTGVSNQPQHF	TGTGCCAGCACCCTGACAGGGGTTAGCAATCAGCCCCAGCATTTT
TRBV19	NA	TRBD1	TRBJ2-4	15	CASSRQGGTKNIQYF	TGTGCCAGTAGTCGACAGGGGGGAACCAAAAACATTCAGTACTTC
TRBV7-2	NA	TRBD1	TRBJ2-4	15	CASSDETGVGNIQYF	TGTGCCAGCAGCGACGAAACAGGGGTGGGAAACATTCAGTACTTC
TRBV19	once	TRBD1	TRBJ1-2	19	CASSIRQGVVERTNYGYTF	TGTGCCAGTAGTATACGACAGGGGGTCGTAGAAAGGACTAACTATGGCTACACCTTC
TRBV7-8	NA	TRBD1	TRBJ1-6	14	CASSNDRVPSPLHF	TGTGCCAGCAGCAACGACAGGGTCCCATCACCCCTCCACTTT
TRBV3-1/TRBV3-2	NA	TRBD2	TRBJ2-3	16	CASSPNSGDYTDTQYF	TGTGCCAGCAGCCCGAATAGCGGGGATTACACAGATACGCAGTATTTT
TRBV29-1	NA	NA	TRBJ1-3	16	CSVLGEVWGSGNTIYF	TGCAGCGTTTTGGGGGAGGTTTGGGGATCTGGAAACACCATATATTTT
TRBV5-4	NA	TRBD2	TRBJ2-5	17	CASSLGLAGGPGETQYF	TGTGCCAGCAGCCTCGGACTAGCGGGGGGGCCTGGAGAGACCCAGTACTTC
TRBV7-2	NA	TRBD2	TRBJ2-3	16	CASSSFLRGGTDTQYF	TGTGCCAGCAGTTCCTTCTTGCGGGGGGGCACAGATACGCAGTATTTT
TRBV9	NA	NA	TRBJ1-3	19	CASSPQATVVNYSGNTIYF	TGTGCCAGCAGCCCACAGGCGACAGTGGTTAACTACTCTGGAAACACCATATATTTT
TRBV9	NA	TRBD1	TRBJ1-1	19	CASSVGTGGASAWDTEAFF	TGTGCCAGCAGCGTCGGGACAGGGGGCGCATCTGCGTGGGACACTGAAGCTTTCTTT
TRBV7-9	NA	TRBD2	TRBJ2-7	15	CASSPGASGGVEQYF	TGTGCCAGCAGCCCCGGGGCTAGCGGGGGAGTAGAGCAGTACTTC
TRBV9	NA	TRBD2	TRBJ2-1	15	CASSVVAGGYNEQFF	TGTGCCAGCAGCGTAGTAGCGGGGGGTTACAATGAGCAGTTCTTC
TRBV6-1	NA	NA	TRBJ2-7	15	CASSEGSPQVYEQYF	TGTGCCAGCAGTGAAGGTAGCCCCCAAGTCTACGAGCAGTACTTC